A selection of T cell receptor beta chains follows, all from one sample in a study of T-cell memory formation after mild COVID-19. In TCRdb, the 5' RACE reads were re-called with MiXCR into one record per CDR3 protein. The sample contains 450,000 to 650,000 distinct CDR3 sequences, about 20% of which appear only once. Sequenced material: PBMCs or a T cell subset sorted from them (not recorded which). The receptors come from an adult woman who had mild COVID-19 (a few samples of this study predate the infection). Cell type and time point are not known. CDR3s leave out the opening cysteine and the closing phenylalanine or tryptophan. Some rows have no size entry. The others give once, few or many, or a class for an expanded clone.

>TRBV9|few|TRBJ2-3
ASSVIQAGGESTDTQY
>TRBV2|-|TRBJ2-1
ASSLSSGSNEQF
>TRBV7-9|-|TRBJ2-5
ASSLEAGIAETQY
>TRBV12-3/TRBV12-4|many|TRBJ2-1
ASSSGYNEQF
>TRBV12-3/TRBV12-4|-|TRBJ2-1
ASSFAGVNEQF
>TRBV4-1|-|TRBJ1-1
ASSQGLRGPPPNTEAF
>TRBV18|-|TRBJ2-5
ASSPPAGAETQY
>TRBV18|-|TRBJ2-2
ASSPPPSRNTGELF
>TRBV5-1|-|TRBJ1-5
ASSLDGNSNQPQH
>TRBV20-1|few|TRBJ2-1
SGLAGNNEQF
>TRBV12-3/TRBV12-4|-|TRBJ2-7
ASSDPKEQY
>TRBV29-1|-|TRBJ1-2
SVGDSAIDGYT
>TRBV7-9|many|TRBJ2-1
ASSLGQGPNEQF
>TRBV7-3|-|TRBJ2-2
ASSPDTNTGGLF
>TRBV7-6|few|TRBJ2-7
ASSLGPIGGEQY
>TRBV25-1|-|TRBJ1-4
ASSETGSYNEKLF
>TRBV12-3/TRBV12-4|many|TRBJ1-2
ASSLTGGNYGYT
>TRBV7-2|-|TRBJ2-7
ASSLMGQGGYEQY
>TRBV18|-|TRBJ1-2
ASSPPAGGINYGYT
>TRBV19|few|TRBJ2-1
ASSMGRAGEQF
>TRBV7-2|-|TRBJ2-5
ASSAPGGQETQY
>TRBV27|few|TRBJ2-5
ASSFSGLGETQY
>TRBV7-6|many|TRBJ2-7
ASSLPWQRPYEQY
>TRBV5-1|few|TRBJ2-7
ASSLVPGKLREQY
>TRBV29-1|few|TRBJ2-3
SVEDLGGASADTQY
>TRBV29-1|few|TRBJ2-3
SVGPVHTDTQY
>TRBV20-1|few|TRBJ2-1
SANVLAKYNEQF
>TRBV5-1|-|TRBJ1-2
ASSFSTGAGYGYT
>TRBV20-1|-|TRBJ2-7
SAQRGQGVLPDSYEQY
>TRBV5-4|-|TRBJ2-1
ASSSAEGLSYNEQF
>TRBV30|-|TRBJ2-1
AWSGGTSGGNEQF
>TRBV7-9|few|TRBJ2-1
ASSGLAGANEQF